The next 8 T cell receptor beta chains were all read from a single sample in a study of OX40 agonist ivuxolimab in advanced cancers. The data were produced by immunoSEQ multiplex PCR, yet TCRdb's version contains in-frame clones alone and is incomplete. The data show around 61,000 clones, about nine tenths seen once. The sequencing here drew on CD4+ or CD8+ T cells sorted from blood, taken in a trial of the OX40 agonist ivuxolimab. Receptors were obtained from an adult with an advanced solid tumor such as melanoma, head and neck, liver or kidney cancer.

The chain combines TRBV7-3 with TRBJ2-1, with D unresolved. Per germline, CDR1 SGHTA and CDR2 FQGTGA. Trimming cost V 2 bases and J 0 bases, with 11 bases left between them. CDR3 length equals 16 residues. In DNA, the CDR3 is TGTGCCAGCAGCTTATCGACTGGGTTCTCCTACAATGAGCAGTTCTTC. As protein: CASSLSTGFSYNEQFF.

The J gene is TRBJ2-1, the V gene TRBV19; D possibly corresponds to TRBD2 (6 bases). The CDR3 has 13 residues. The V gene's germline CDR1 is LNHDA and CDR2 SQIVND (reference sequence). V lost 3 bases, J lost 8 bases, and 11 bases lay in between. For the CDR3, the DNA is TGTGCCAGTAGTATGGAGGGTTGGGATGAGCAGTTCTTC. Protein sequence: CASSMEGWDEQFF.

The chain uses TRBV28 and TRBJ1-5; TRBD1 is a possible D gene (6 bases). Germline-derived CDR1 and CDR2 are MDHEN and SYDVKM. Trimming shortened V by 2 bases and J by 0 bases, and 11 bases separated the two germline ends. CDR3 size: 16 residues. CDR3 nucleotide sequence: TGTGCCAGCAGTTTAGGGACACCGTCTAGCAATCAGCCCCAGCATTTT. It is translated as CASSLGTPSSNQPQHF. The full variable domain, completed using reference TRBV28 and TRBJ1-5, is DVKVTQSSRYLVKRTGEKVFLECVQDMDHENMFWYRQDPGLGLRLIYFSYDVKMKEKGDIPEGYSVSREKKERFSLILESASTNQTSMYLCASSLGTPSSNQPQHFGDGTRLSIL.

The J gene is TRBJ2-5, the V gene TRBV19; D is ambiguous. The CDR3 extends over 14 amino acids. Germline-derived CDR1 and CDR2 are LNHDA and SQIVND (reference sequence). Trimming left V 3 bases short and J 2 bases short, with 10 bases between. This CDR3 is CASSIGLIQETQYF. As DNA, the CDR3 is TGTGCCAGTAGTATTGGGCTGATTCAAGAGACCCAGTACTTC.

The V call is TRBV7-3, the J call TRBJ2-6; D is ambiguous. The V and J ends lost 1 base and 2 bases respectively, with 3 bases between them. Germline CDR1 reads SGHTA; CDR2 reads FQGTGA. The length of the CDR3 is 14 residues. DNA for the CDR3: TGTGCCAGCAGCTTAATCGCTGGGGCCAACGTCCTGACTTTC. Its protein product is CASSLIAGANVLTF.

This chain links TRBV19 with TRBJ2-1; D is unresolved. Trimming stripped 2 bases from V and 0 bases from J, with 8 bases between. Germline CDR1 and CDR2: LNHDA and SQIVND (reference sequence). This CDR3 is 15 amino acids long. DNA of the CDR3: TGTGCCAGTAGTATAATGTTGAGCTCCTACAATGAGCAGTTCTTC. This encodes CASSIMLSSYNEQFF.

The chain has TRBV6-5 and TRBJ2-1; possible D gene TRBD2, 5 bases. Per the germline V gene, CDR1 is MNHEY and CDR2 is SVGAGI. V lost 5 bases, J lost 7 bases, and 12 bases lay in between. The length of the CDR3 is 13 residues. Here the CDR3 DNA reads TGTGCCAGCAGTAGGTCACTAGGGAATGAGCAGTTCTTC. Translated: CASSRSLGNEQFF.

V usage is TRBV4-2 and J usage is TRBJ2-7; 10 bases are a match to TRBD1. The CDR3 consists of 16 residues. Germline assignment: CDR1 LGHNA and CDR2 YNFKEQ. V shed 0 bases and J 3 bases; nucleotides not matched to a gene: 5. The CDR3 protein is CASSQDPGQGYYEQYF. In DNA form, the CDR3 reads TGTGCCAGCAGCCAAGATCCGGGACAGGGGTACTACGAGCAGTACTTC.